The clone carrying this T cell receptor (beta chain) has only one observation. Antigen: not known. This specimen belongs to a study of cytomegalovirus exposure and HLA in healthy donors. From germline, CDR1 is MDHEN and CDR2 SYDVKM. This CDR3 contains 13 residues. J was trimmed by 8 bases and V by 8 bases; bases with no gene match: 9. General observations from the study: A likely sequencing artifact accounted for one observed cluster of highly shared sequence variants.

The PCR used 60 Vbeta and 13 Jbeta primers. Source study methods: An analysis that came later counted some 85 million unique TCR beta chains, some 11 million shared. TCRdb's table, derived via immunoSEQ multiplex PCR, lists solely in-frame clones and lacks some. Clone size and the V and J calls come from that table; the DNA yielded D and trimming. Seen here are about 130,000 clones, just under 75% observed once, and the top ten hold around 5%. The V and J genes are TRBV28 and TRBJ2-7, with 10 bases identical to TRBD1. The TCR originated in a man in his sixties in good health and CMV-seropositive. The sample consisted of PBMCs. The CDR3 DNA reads TGTGCCAGCGTTCGACAGGGGGCCTCCCAGCAGTACTTC. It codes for CASVRQGASQQYF.